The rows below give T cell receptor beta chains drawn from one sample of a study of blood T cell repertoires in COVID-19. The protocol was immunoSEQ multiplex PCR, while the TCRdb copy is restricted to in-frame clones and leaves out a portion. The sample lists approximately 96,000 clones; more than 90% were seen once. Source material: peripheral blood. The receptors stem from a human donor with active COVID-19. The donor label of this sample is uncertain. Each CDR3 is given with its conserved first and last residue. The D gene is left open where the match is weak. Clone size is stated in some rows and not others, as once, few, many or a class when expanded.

CDR3 DNA: TGTGCCAGCAGGGGCGGGGGCTCCTACAATGAGCAGTTCTTC
CDR3 protein: CASRGGGSYNEQFF
V gene: TRBV6-5
CDR3 length: 14
J gene: TRBJ2-1
clone size: -
D gene: TRBD2

CDR3 DNA: TGTGCCACGATCTTCGGGGGGGAGGGCAATCAGCCCCAGCATTTT
CDR3 protein: CATIFGGEGNQPQHF
V gene: TRBV6-6
CDR3 length: 15
J gene: TRBJ1-5
clone size: -
D gene: -

CDR3 DNA: TGTGCCAGCAGTGACAACCGGGACAGAAACTCTGGAAACACCATATATTTT
CDR3 protein: CASSDNRDRNSGNTIYF
V gene: TRBV6-4
CDR3 length: 17
J gene: TRBJ1-3
clone size: once
D gene: TRBD1

CDR3 DNA: TGTGCCAGCACTAGCGGTGGGACAGATACGCAGTATTTT
CDR3 protein: CASTSGGTDTQYF
V gene: TRBV6-5
CDR3 length: 13
J gene: TRBJ2-3
clone size: -
D gene: TRBD2

CDR3 DNA: TGTGCCAGCAGCGGGACAGTCCTAAGCTCTGGAAACACCATATATTTT
CDR3 protein: CASSGTVLSSGNTIYF
V gene: TRBV9
CDR3 length: 16
J gene: TRBJ1-3
clone size: -
D gene: -

CDR3 DNA: TGTGCCAGCAGCCGGGGGGGCAGAGAGACCCAGTACTTC
CDR3 protein: CASSRGGRETQYF
V gene: TRBV11-2
CDR3 length: 13
J gene: TRBJ2-5
clone size: -
D gene: TRBD2

CDR3 DNA: TGTGCCAGCAGCTTAGGCACATACACCGGGGAGCTGTTTTTT
CDR3 protein: CASSLGTYTGELFF
V gene: TRBV7-8
CDR3 length: 14
J gene: TRBJ2-2
clone size: -
D gene: -

CDR3 DNA: TGCAGCGTTGAAGGAGAACAGTGGTCAGCCTTAAACACTGAAGCTTTCTTT
CDR3 protein: CSVEGEQWSALNTEAFF
V gene: TRBV29-1
CDR3 length: 17
J gene: TRBJ1-1
clone size: -
D gene: -

CDR3 DNA: TGCAGTGCTCGGACAGACAATGAGCAGTTCTTC
CDR3 protein: CSARTDNEQFF
V gene: TRBV20-1
CDR3 length: 11
J gene: TRBJ2-1
clone size: -
D gene: -

CDR3 DNA: TGTGCCAGCAGTTACGGGAGATTCTCTGGAAACACCATATATTTT
CDR3 protein: CASSYGRFSGNTIYF
V gene: TRBV6-5
CDR3 length: 15
J gene: TRBJ1-3
clone size: once
D gene: -

CDR3 DNA: TGTGCCAGCACCGCAACTAGGTTCTCTGGAAACACCATATATTTT
CDR3 protein: CASTATRFSGNTIYF
V gene: TRBV2
CDR3 length: 15
J gene: TRBJ1-3
clone size: once
D gene: -

CDR3 DNA: TGTGCCAGCAGCCCTTGGACAGGGCCAAATTCACCCCTCCACTTT
CDR3 protein: CASSPWTGPNSPLHF
V gene: TRBV14
CDR3 length: 15
J gene: TRBJ1-6
clone size: once
D gene: TRBD1

CDR3 DNA: TGTGCCAGCAGCTTAGGAGGGGGTAACGAGCAGTACTTC
CDR3 protein: CASSLGGGNEQYF
V gene: TRBV11-3
CDR3 length: 13
J gene: TRBJ2-7
clone size: -
D gene: -

CDR3 DNA: TGTGCCAGCAGCGTAGGGCTAGCGGGAGGACCGAACAATGAGCAGTTCTTC
CDR3 protein: CASSVGLAGGPNNEQFF
V gene: TRBV9
CDR3 length: 17
J gene: TRBJ2-1
clone size: -
D gene: TRBD2

CDR3 DNA: TGCGCCAGCAGCTTGGCCTTGGCTAGCGGGGGTGCCGGGAAAGAGACCCAGTACTTC
CDR3 protein: CASSLALASGGAGKETQYF
V gene: TRBV5-1
CDR3 length: 19
J gene: TRBJ2-5
clone size: -
D gene: TRBD2

CDR3 DNA: TGTGCCAGCTCCCACGGACAGGGCTCCTACGAGCAGTACTTC
CDR3 protein: CASSHGQGSYEQYF
V gene: TRBV18
CDR3 length: 14
J gene: TRBJ2-7
clone size: once
D gene: TRBD1

CDR3 DNA: TGTGCCAGCAGGAGTCAGGGGAAGGGAGGGGAGCAGTACTTC
CDR3 protein: CASRSQGKGGEQYF
V gene: TRBV6-6
CDR3 length: 14
J gene: TRBJ2-7
clone size: few
D gene: -

CDR3 DNA: TGTGCCAGCAGTCCTACAGGGAAAGGCCAGCCCCAGCATTTT
CDR3 protein: CASSPTGKGQPQHF
V gene: TRBV6-5
CDR3 length: 14
J gene: TRBJ1-5
clone size: -
D gene: -

CDR3 DNA: TGTGCCACCAGCAGAGTGGGGGGGAACTCTGGAAACACCATATATTTT
CDR3 protein: CATSRVGGNSGNTIYF
V gene: TRBV15
CDR3 length: 16
J gene: TRBJ1-3
clone size: -
D gene: -

CDR3 DNA: TGTGCCAGCAGCGTAGGACTAGCGGGGGACAATGAGCAGTTCTTC
CDR3 protein: CASSVGLAGDNEQFF
V gene: TRBV9
CDR3 length: 15
J gene: TRBJ2-1
clone size: -
D gene: TRBD2

CDR3 DNA: TGTGCCAGCAGCTTCGGGGGACAGGGACTTGAAAAACTGTTTTTT
CDR3 protein: CASSFGGQGLEKLFF
V gene: TRBV7-9
CDR3 length: 15
J gene: TRBJ1-4
clone size: -
D gene: TRBD1

CDR3 DNA: TGTGCCAGTAGTATCGCCCCGACAGGGGACTTGTTATACGAGCAGTACTTC
CDR3 protein: CASSIAPTGDLLYEQYF
V gene: TRBV19
CDR3 length: 17
J gene: TRBJ2-7
clone size: -
D gene: TRBD1

CDR3 DNA: TGTGCCAGCAGCTTAAATAGCGGGAGGGCCATTGGCACAGATACGCAGTATTTT
CDR3 protein: CASSLNSGRAIGTDTQYF
V gene: TRBV7-9
CDR3 length: 18
J gene: TRBJ2-3
clone size: -
D gene: TRBD2

CDR3 DNA: TGTGCCAGCAACCTAGCGGGATCCTACGAGCAGTACTTC
CDR3 protein: CASNLAGSYEQYF
V gene: TRBV6-5
CDR3 length: 13
J gene: TRBJ2-7
clone size: -
D gene: TRBD2

CDR3 DNA: TGTGCCAGCAGCTTGGGGGGACAGGGTTCGCACTATGGCTACACCTTC
CDR3 protein: CASSLGGQGSHYGYTF
V gene: TRBV5-6
CDR3 length: 16
J gene: TRBJ1-2
clone size: -
D gene: TRBD1

CDR3 DNA: TGTGCCAGCAGTTTATCGCAGGGGTCGGGCTACGAGCAGTACTTC
CDR3 protein: CASSLSQGSGYEQYF
V gene: TRBV27
CDR3 length: 15
J gene: TRBJ2-7
clone size: -
D gene: -

CDR3 DNA: TGTGCCAGCAGCGCCCTTGCGGGGGGGCAAGAGACCCAGTACTTC
CDR3 protein: CASSALAGGQETQYF
V gene: TRBV9
CDR3 length: 15
J gene: TRBJ2-5
clone size: -
D gene: TRBD2

CDR3 DNA: TGTGCCAGCAGCTTAGTGCCAGGCACGGCTCGGGAGCAGTACTTC
CDR3 protein: CASSLVPGTAREQYF
V gene: TRBV11-2
CDR3 length: 15
J gene: TRBJ2-7
clone size: -
D gene: -

CDR3 DNA: TGTGCCAGCAGTCCCGGGACAAAGAACACCGGGGAGCTGTTTTTT
CDR3 protein: CASSPGTKNTGELFF
V gene: TRBV5-4
CDR3 length: 15
J gene: TRBJ2-2
clone size: -
D gene: -

CDR3 DNA: TGTGCCACCAGCAGAGATGCCAGGGGCTCCTACGAGCAGTACTTC
CDR3 protein: CATSRDARGSYEQYF
V gene: TRBV15
CDR3 length: 15
J gene: TRBJ2-7
clone size: -
D gene: -

CDR3 DNA: TGTGCCAGCAGTGAAACCGGCAGGGGCTACACCTTC
CDR3 protein: CASSETGRGYTF
V gene: TRBV2
CDR3 length: 12
J gene: TRBJ1-2
clone size: -
D gene: -

CDR3 DNA: TGTGCCAGCAGCTTTGGGACTAGCGGGGAGGCGTACGATGAGCAGTTCTTC
CDR3 protein: CASSFGTSGEAYDEQFF
V gene: TRBV3-1/TRBV3-2
CDR3 length: 17
J gene: TRBJ2-1
clone size: -
D gene: TRBD2

CDR3 DNA: TGTGCCAGCAGTTACATCGGGGGGGGAAGGACTGAAGCTTTCTTT
CDR3 protein: CASSYIGGGRTEAFF
V gene: TRBV6-5
CDR3 length: 15
J gene: TRBJ1-1
clone size: -
D gene: -

CDR3 DNA: TGTGCCAGCAGGGGGGAGACAGGGCCCCTCCACTTT
CDR3 protein: CASRGETGPLHF
V gene: TRBV6-4
CDR3 length: 12
J gene: TRBJ1-6
clone size: -
D gene: TRBD1

CDR3 DNA: TGTGCCACCAGCAGAGATCGGCTACAGGGAAGTGAGCAGTTCTTC
CDR3 protein: CATSRDRLQGSEQFF
V gene: TRBV15
CDR3 length: 15
J gene: TRBJ2-1
clone size: -
D gene: -

CDR3 DNA: TGTGCCAGCAGCCAATTAGGCGGGCTCTACGAGCAGTACTTC
CDR3 protein: CASSQLGGLYEQYF
V gene: TRBV3-1/TRBV3-2
CDR3 length: 14
J gene: TRBJ2-7
clone size: -
D gene: -

CDR3 DNA: TGCGCCAGCAGTGGTGGAGGCTTCTACGAGCAGTACTTC
CDR3 protein: CASSGGGFYEQYF
V gene: TRBV10-1
CDR3 length: 13
J gene: TRBJ2-7
clone size: -
D gene: -

CDR3 DNA: TGTGCCTGTTGCCCCCAGGGGTTAAACTATGGCTACACCTTC
CDR3 protein: CACCPQGLNYGYTF
V gene: TRBV30
CDR3 length: 14
J gene: TRBJ1-2
clone size: -
D gene: -

CDR3 DNA: TGTGCCAGCAGCAAACTAGGCACAGATACGCAGTATTTT
CDR3 protein: CASSKLGTDTQYF
V gene: TRBV28
CDR3 length: 13
J gene: TRBJ2-3
clone size: -
D gene: -